The clone carrying this T cell receptor beta chain was seen a handful of times. Its target is unknown. TCRdb used MiXCR to reprocess the 5' RACE reads, holding one entry per CDR3 protein. The sample lists 200,000 to 250,000 distinct CDR3 sequences, roughly 32% occurring once. This entry comes from a study of CD8 T cells in ankylosing spondylitis. Study-wide results and caveats: In ankylosing spondylitis patients, matched synovial fluid reportedly showed significant enrichment of disease-linked clones. Typical of ankylosing spondylitis blood, it appeared, was a TCR beta motif of fewer than 10 highly homologous variants. In reactive arthritis synovial fluid and blood, some motif variants had been reported before.

Trimming removed 5 bases from V and 0 bases from J, with 10 bases in between. CDR3 size: 15 residues. Sequencing was carried out using blood, either unsorted or a sorted T cell fraction (not recorded which). The V call is TRBV12-3 or TRBV12-4, the J call TRBJ1-4, with D perhaps matching TRBD1 (6 bases). The TCR sequence derives from a male donor with ankylosing spondylitis or in good health (not recorded which). The CDR3 loop is CASSGRTATNEKLFF. The CDR3 DNA reads as TGTGCCAGCAGTGGAAGGACAGCAACTAATGAAAAACTGTTTTTT.